This entry features one TCR beta chain sequence. The data were obtained in a study of blood T cell repertoires in COVID-19. Overall study context: COVID-19 samples collected from the United States, Italy and Spain covered acute and convalescent phases. The analysed material was cDNA or gDNA that came from T cells, B-cell-depleted T cells, or PBMCs.

Authors' data handling: Nucleated cell number was recorded as an estimate derived from reference gene primer amplification. Repertoires were generated with immunoSEQ multiplex PCR, while TCRdb's copy carries only in-frame clones and drops some. The V and J calls and clone size come from that table; D and trimming were worked out from the DNA. This table holds about 180,000 clones, approximately 85% found once. The TCR was taken from a woman aged 80 or over with acute or convalescent COVID-19. What was sequenced was peripheral blood.

The CDR3 reads CASSIDGLAGGRGETQYF. The CDR3 DNA follows: TGTGCCAGTAGTATAGATGGACTAGCGGGAGGGCGGGGAGAGACCCAGTACTTC. V gene TRBV19 combines with J gene TRBJ2-5, with 15 bases identical to TRBD2. The germline gives CDR1 LNHDA, CDR2 SQIVND (reference sequence). The CDR3 has 18 residues. V dropped 0 bases and J dropped 4; count of bases not matched to a gene: 6. The whole variable domain, filled in from reference TRBV19 and TRBJ2-5, reads DGGITQSPKYLFRKEGQNVTLSCEQNLNHDAMYWYRQDPGQGLRLIYYSQIVNDFQKGDIAEGYSVSREKKESFPLTVTSAQKNPTAFYLCASSIDGLAGGRGETQYFGPGTRLLVL.